The subject of this entry is one T cell receptor (beta chain). Its antigen is currently not known. Qualities for individual bases were not recorded, and no much larger clone is one base off. These data come from a study of post-analysis software for immune sequencing data (dated by TCRdb to the mid-2010s). Notes on the research overall: The recorded disease courses included relapsing-remitting, secondary progressive and progressive-relapsing multiple sclerosis, and some patients had no subtype annotation. A subset of samples was prepared in parallel using single-end sample barcoding, then pooled and co-amplified after Illumina adapter ligation. Patient repertoires were compared against roughly 12 previously published healthy control repertoires from donors aged 6 to 25 years.

Preparation of the library involved PCR. Sequencing took place on an Illumina HiSeq 2500. To reduce PCR and sequencing biases, unique molecular identifiers were incorporated into the TCR beta cDNA libraries. Per 1 to 10 million input T cells, roughly 500,000 cDNA molecules were obtained, such that each molecule approximated one T cell. The patient libraries were prepared and sequenced with the same protocol used for the earlier healthy control dataset. Within a given batch, samples were prepared together, multiplexed and sequenced on the same HiSeq lane. The study's processing was this. MIGEC handled the raw barcoded reads, throwing out single-read molecular identifier groups before consensus assembly and CDR3 extraction. VDJtools was used for post-analysis of the clonotype tables, with diversity normalized by down-sampling every dataset to the smallest sample size. In repertoire overlap clustering, CDR3 amino acid sequences, but not nucleotide sequences, were matched to correct batch-related cross-sample contamination. TCRdb reprocessed the public reads (quality trimming at Q25 with fastp, clone calling with MiXCR) and kept in-frame beta chains. Rows are unified per CDR3 protein, each entry keeping the most common DNA and genes. It is TCRdb's table, rather than the study itself, that gives the V and J calls and clone size. The sample records 550,000 to 700,000 distinct CDR3 sequences, 44% of which are singletons. In total, the top ten clones hold more than 1.5% of the sample.

V lost 2 bases and J lost 2 bases; the stretch between them is 13 bases long. From cysteine to phenylalanine, the CDR3 is 16 amino acids long. The retained sequence is limited to the CDR3, 48 bases, with the frame set at the first base. As encoded in the germline V gene, CDR1 is MNHEY while CDR2 is SVGEGT. To demonstrate the VDJtools post-analysis software, TCR beta repertoires were profiled from the peripheral blood of 13 young patients with multiple sclerosis. The multiple sclerosis patients were children and adolescents ranging in age from roughly 6 to 15 years. Here is what the overall study found, with its caveats: Patients showed significantly higher frequencies than controls for a handful of TRBV segments, among them TRBV5-6, TRBV5-1 and TRBV20-1. Compared with controls, multiple sclerosis patients had significantly lower normalized Chao1 diversity, a finding suggesting substantial peripheral T-cell clonal expansion. The control group was slightly older than the multiple sclerosis patient group. Direct clustering with F measure revealed strong co-clustering of samples prepared in the same batch, which led to a batch-effect correction.

What was sequenced was blood. Rearrangement joined TRBV6-2 or TRBV6-3 to TRBJ1-5, with the D gene call left open. The source of this sequence is a girl aged 10 to 17 with multiple sclerosis. The CDR3 protein: CASSYRLRRGNQPQHF. In nucleotides, the sequence is TGTGCCAGCAGTTACCGCCTGAGGAGGGGCAATCAGCCCCAGCATTTT.